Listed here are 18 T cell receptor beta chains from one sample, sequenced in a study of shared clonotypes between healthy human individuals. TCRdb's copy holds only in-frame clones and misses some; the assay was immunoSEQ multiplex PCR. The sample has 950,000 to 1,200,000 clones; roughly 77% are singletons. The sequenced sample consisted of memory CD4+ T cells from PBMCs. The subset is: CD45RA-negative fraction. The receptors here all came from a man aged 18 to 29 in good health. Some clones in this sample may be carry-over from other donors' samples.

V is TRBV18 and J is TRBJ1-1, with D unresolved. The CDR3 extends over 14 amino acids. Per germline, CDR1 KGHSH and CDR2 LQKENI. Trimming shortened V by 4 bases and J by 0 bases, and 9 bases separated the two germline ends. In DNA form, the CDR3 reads TGTGCCAGCTCACTACGGGTGATGAACACTGAAGCTTTCTTT. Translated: CASSLRVMNTEAFF. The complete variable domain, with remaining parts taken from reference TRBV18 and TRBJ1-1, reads NAGVMQNPRHLVRRRGQEARLRCSPMKGHSHVYWYRQLPEEGLKFMVYLQKENIIDESGMPKERFSAEFPKEGPSILRIQQVVRGDSAAYFCASSLRVMNTEAFFGQGTRLTVV.

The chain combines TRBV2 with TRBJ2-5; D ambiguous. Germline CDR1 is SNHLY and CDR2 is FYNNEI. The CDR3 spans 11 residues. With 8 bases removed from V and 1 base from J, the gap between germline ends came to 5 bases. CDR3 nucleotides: TGTGCCAGCGGGCCCCAAGAGACCCAGTACTTC. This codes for CASGPQETQYF.

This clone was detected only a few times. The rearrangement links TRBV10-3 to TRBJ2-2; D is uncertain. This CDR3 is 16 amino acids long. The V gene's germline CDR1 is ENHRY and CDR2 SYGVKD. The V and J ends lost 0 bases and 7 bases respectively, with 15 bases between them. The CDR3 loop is CAISESGSTSGGELFF. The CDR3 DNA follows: TGTGCCATCAGTGAGTCAGGATCCACGAGTGGCGGGGAGCTGTTTTTT.

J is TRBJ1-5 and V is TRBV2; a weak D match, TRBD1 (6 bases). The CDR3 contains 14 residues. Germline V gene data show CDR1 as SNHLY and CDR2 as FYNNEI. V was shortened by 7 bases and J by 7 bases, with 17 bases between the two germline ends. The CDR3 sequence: CASTPGGPGQPQHF. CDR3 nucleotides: TGTGCCAGCACGCCTGGGGGGCCGGGGCAGCCCCAGCATTTT. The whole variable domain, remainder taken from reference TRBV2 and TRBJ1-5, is EPEVTQTPSHQVTQMGQEVILRCVPISNHLYFYWYRQILGQKVEFLVSFYNNEISEKSEIFDDQFSVERPDGSNFTLKIRSTKLEDSAMYFCASTPGGPGQPQHFGDGTRLSIL.

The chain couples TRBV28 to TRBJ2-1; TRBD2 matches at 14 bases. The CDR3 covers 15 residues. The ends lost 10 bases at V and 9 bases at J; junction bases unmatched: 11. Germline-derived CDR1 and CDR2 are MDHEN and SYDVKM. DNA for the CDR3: TGTGCCACTACGGGGGGACTAGCGGGAGCAATTGAGCAGTTCTTC. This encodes CATTGGLAGAIEQFF.

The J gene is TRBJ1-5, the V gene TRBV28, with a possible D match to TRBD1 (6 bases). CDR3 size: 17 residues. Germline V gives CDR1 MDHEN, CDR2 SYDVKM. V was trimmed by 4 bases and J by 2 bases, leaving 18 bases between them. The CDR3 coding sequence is TGTGCCAGCAGTTATACCCAAAATAACAGGGGCAATCAGCCCCAGCATTTT. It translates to CASSYTQNNRGNQPQHF.

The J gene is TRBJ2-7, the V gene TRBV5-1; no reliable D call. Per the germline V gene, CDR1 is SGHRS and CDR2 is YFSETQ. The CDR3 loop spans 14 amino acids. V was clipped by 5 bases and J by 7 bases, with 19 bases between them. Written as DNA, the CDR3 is TGCGCCAGCAGTGTAGCCTACCTTAGCAAAGAGCAGTACTTC. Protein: CASSVAYLSKEQYF.

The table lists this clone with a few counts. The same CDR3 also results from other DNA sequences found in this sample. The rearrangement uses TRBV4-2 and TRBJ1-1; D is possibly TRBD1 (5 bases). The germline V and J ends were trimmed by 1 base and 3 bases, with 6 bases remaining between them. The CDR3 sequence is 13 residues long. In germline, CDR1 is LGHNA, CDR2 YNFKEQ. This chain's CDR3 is CASSQVGDTEAFF. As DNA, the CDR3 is TGTGCCAGCAGCCAAGTGGGGGACACTGAAGCTTTCTTT.

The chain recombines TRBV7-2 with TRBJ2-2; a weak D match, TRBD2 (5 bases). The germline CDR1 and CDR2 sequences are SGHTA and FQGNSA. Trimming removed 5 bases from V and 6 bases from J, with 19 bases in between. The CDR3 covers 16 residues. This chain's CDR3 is CASSEGFRLVSGELFF. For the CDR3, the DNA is TGTGCCAGCAGCGAGGGTTTTCGGCTGGTGTCCGGGGAGCTGTTTTTT. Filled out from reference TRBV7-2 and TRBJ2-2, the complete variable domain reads GAGVSQSPSNKVTEKGKDVELRCDPISGHTALYWYRQSLGQGLEFLIYFQGNSAPDKSGLPSDRFSAERTGGSVSTLTIQRTQQEDSAVYLCASSEGFRLVSGELFFGEGSRLTVL.

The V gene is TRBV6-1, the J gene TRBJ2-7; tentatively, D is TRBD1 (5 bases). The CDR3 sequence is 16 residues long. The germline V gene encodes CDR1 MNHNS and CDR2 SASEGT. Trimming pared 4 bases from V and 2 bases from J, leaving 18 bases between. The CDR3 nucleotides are TGTGCCAGCAGTGGCGTCAGGGTTTTATCCCCCTACGAGCAGTACTTC. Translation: CASSGVRVLSPYEQYF.

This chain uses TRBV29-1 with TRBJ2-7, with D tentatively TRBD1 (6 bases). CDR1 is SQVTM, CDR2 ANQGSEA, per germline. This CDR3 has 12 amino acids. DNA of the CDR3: TGCAGCGATGTAACCCCACCGGGACAAGAGTCGGTC. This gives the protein CSDVTPPGQESV.

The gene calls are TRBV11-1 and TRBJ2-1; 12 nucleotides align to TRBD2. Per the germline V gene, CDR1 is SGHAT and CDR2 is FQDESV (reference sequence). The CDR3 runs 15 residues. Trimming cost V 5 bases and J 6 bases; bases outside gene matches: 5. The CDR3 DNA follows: TGTGCCAGCAGCCGCGGGACTAGCGGGCGCAATGAGCAGTTCTTC. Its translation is CASSRGTSGRNEQFF.

The CDR3 sequence: CASNRGAQETQYF. Here the CDR3 DNA reads TGTGCCAGCAACAGGGGCGCTCAAGAGACCCAGTACTTC. V and J are TRBV6-1 and TRBJ2-5, with 7 bases fitting TRBD1. CDR1 is MNHNS and CDR2 is SASEGT in the germline V gene. Germline trimming cut 7 bases from V and 2 bases from J; bases unmatched to any gene: 4. The CDR3 runs 13 residues.

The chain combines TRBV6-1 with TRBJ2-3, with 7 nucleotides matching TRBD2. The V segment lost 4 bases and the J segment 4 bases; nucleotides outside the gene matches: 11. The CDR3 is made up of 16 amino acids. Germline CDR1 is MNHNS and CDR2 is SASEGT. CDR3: CASSATSGRGADTQYF. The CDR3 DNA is TGTGCCAGCAGTGCAACCTCGGGACGGGGGGCAGATACGCAGTATTTT.

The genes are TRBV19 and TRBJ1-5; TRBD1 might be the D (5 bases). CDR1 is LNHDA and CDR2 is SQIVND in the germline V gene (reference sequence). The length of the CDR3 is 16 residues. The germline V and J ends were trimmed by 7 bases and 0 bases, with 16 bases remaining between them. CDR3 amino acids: CASTPIGADSNQPQHF. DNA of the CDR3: TGTGCCAGTACTCCGATTGGGGCAGATAGCAATCAGCCCCAGCATTTT.

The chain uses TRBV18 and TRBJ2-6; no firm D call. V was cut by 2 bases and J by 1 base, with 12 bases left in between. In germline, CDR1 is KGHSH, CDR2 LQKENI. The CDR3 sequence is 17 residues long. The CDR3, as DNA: TGTGCCAGCTCACCATACACGACGGAGTCTGGGGCCAACGTCCTGACTTTC. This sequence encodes CASSPYTTESGANVLTF.

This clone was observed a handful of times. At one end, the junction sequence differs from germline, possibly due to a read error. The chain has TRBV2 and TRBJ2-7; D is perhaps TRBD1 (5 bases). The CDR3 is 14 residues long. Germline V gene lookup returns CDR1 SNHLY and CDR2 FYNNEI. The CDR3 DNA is TGTGCCAGCAGGGAAGACAGTAAGGGTTACGAGCAGTACTTC. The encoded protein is CASREDSKGYEQYF.

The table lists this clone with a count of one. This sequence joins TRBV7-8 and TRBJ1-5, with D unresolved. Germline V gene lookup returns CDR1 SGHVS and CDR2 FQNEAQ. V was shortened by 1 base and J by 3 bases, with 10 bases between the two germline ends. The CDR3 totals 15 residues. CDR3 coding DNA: TGTGCCAGCAGCTTAGAAGCGGGGAACAATCAGCCCCAGCATTTT. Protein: CASSLEAGNNQPQHF.